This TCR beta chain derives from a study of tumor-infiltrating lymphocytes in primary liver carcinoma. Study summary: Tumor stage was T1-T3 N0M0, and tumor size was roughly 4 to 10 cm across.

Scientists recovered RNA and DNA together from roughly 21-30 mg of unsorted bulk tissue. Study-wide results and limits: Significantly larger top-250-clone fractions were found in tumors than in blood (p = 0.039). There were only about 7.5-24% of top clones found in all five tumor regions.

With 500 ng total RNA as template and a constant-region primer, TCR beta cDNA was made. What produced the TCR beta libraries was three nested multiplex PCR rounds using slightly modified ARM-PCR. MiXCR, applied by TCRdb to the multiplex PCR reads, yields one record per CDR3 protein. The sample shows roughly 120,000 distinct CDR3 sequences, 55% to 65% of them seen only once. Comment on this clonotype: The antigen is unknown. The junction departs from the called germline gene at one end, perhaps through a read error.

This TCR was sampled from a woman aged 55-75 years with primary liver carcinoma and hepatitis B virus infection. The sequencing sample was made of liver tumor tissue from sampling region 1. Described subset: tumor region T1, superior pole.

This CDR3 is CNVEEVGGGGSYNEQFF. The CDR3 nucleotides read TGTAACGTTGAAGAGGTTGGCGGAGGGGGGTCCTACAATGAGCAGTTCTTC. The chain carries TRBV29-1 and TRBJ2-1, with D tentatively TRBD1 or TRBD2 (6 bases each). CDR1 is SQVTM and CDR2 is ANQGSEA in the germline V gene. CDR3 length: 17 residues.